A single sample is the source of the 29 T cell receptor beta chains below, sequenced in a study of cytomegalovirus exposure and HLA in healthy donors. The PCR employed 60 Vbeta primers together with 13 Jbeta primers. TCRdb's copy holds only in-frame clones and misses some; the assay was immunoSEQ multiplex PCR. The sample includes some 78,000 clones, approximately 80% seen only once; the top ten take roughly 25%. Sequenced input: PBMCs. The receptors shown here come from a woman in her forties or fifties in good health and CMV-seropositive.

The J gene is TRBJ2-1, the V gene TRBV18, with 8 bases that match TRBD1. This CDR3 is built from 16 residues. Germline trimming cut 3 bases from V and 5 bases from J; bases unmatched to any gene: 9. The V gene's germline CDR1 is KGHSH and CDR2 LQKENI. The CDR3 DNA reads as TGTGCCAGCTCACCGCCGGACAGGGAGATTAACAATGAGCAGTTCTTC. Protein sequence: CASSPPDREINNEQFF.

The chain has TRBV18 and TRBJ1-1; TRBD1 agrees at 9 bases. Germline V gives CDR1 KGHSH, CDR2 LQKENI. The CDR3 has 14 residues. The V segment lost 5 bases and the J segment 1 base; nucleotides outside the gene matches: 2. This CDR3 reads CASSEGQGNTEAFF. CDR3 DNA: TGTGCCAGCTCAGAGGGACAGGGGAACACTGAAGCTTTCTTT.

The chain uses TRBV5-1 and TRBJ1-4; D is unresolved. Trimming shortened V by 0 bases and J by 0 bases, and 9 bases separated the two germline ends. Germline V gene lookup returns CDR1 SGHRS and CDR2 YFSETQ. The CDR3 is 16 amino acids. The CDR3 nucleotides read TGCGCCAGCAGCTTGGCCGCCGGAGCAACTAATGAAAAACTGTTTTTT. Residues: CASSLAAGATNEKLFF.

This clone was picked up one time. V gene TRBV7-2 combines with J gene TRBJ2-1; tentative D call: TRBD2 (5 bases). Trimming stripped 3 bases from V and 4 bases from J, with 10 bases between. Per the germline V gene, CDR1 is SGHTA and CDR2 is FQGNSA. CDR3 length: 14 amino acids. The CDR3 DNA sequence: TGTGCCAGCAGCTTTTACGGGGATTACAATGAGCAGTTCTTC. Its translation: CASSFYGDYNEQFF.

The V call is TRBV12-5, the J call TRBJ2-3, with a tentative D call TRBD2 (7 bases). This CDR3 is built from 15 residues. CDR1 is LGHNT, CDR2 FRNRAP, per germline. Trimming took 7 bases from V and 2 from J, leaving 16 bases between them. In DNA, the CDR3 is TGTGCTAGTGTATTAGGGGGGGGATACACAGATACGCAGTATTTT. As protein: CASVLGGGYTDTQYF.

This chain joins TRBV6-1 and TRBJ1-1; D possibly corresponds to TRBD1 (6 bases). V lost 10 bases, J lost 0 bases, and 12 bases lay in between. The CDR3 is 13 amino acids. Germline V gives CDR1 MNHNS, CDR2 SASEGT. The CDR3 spells CATQGRMNTEAFF. In DNA form, the CDR3 reads TGTGCCACCCAGGGGCGGATGAACACTGAAGCTTTCTTT.

This chain links TRBV6-5 with TRBJ2-7, with TRBD2 matching over 7 bases. Germline V gene data show CDR1 as MNHEY and CDR2 as SVGAGI. J was trimmed by 4 bases and V by 8 bases; bases with no gene match: 11. The CDR3 covers 14 residues. The CDR3 sequence is CASFGGRCFYEQYV. In nucleotides, the CDR3 is TGTGCCAGCTTTGGCGGGAGATGTTTTTACGAGCAGTACGTC.

The chain uses TRBV5-6 and TRBJ1-4, with D maybe TRBD1 (5 bases). The germline V gene has CDR1 SGHDT and CDR2 YYEEEE. The CDR3 is 14 amino acids. The V and J ends lost 5 bases and 2 bases respectively, with 10 bases between them. The CDR3 nucleotides are TGTGCCAGCAGTTACGGGGGGACTAATGAAAAACTGTTTTTT. Protein sequence: CASSYGGTNEKLFF.

This chain connects TRBV19 to TRBJ2-3; D is perhaps TRBD2 (6 bases). Germline V gene data show CDR1 as LNHDA and CDR2 as SQIVND (reference sequence). CDR3 size: 13 residues. The germline V and J ends were trimmed by 7 bases and 3 bases, with 11 bases remaining between them. CDR3 protein: CASTGVGTDTQYF. CDR3 nucleotide sequence: TGTGCCAGTACGGGAGTAGGGACAGATACGCAGTATTTT. Variable domain in full (rest from reference TRBV19 and TRBJ2-3): DGGITQSPKYLFRKEGQNVTLSCEQNLNHDAMYWYRQDPGQGLRLIYYSQIVNDFQKGDIAEGYSVSREKKESFPLTVTSAQKNPTAFYLCASTGVGTDTQYFGPGTRLTVL.

This chain connects TRBV25-1 to TRBJ2-5; 10 positions match TRBD2. The CDR3 covers 14 residues. V was clipped by 10 bases and J by 5 bases; unmatched bases: 10. The V gene's germline CDR1 is MGHDK and CDR2 SYGVNS. The CDR3 protein is CAKAGTSERETQYF. The DNA of the CDR3 is TGTGCCAAAGCCGGGACTAGCGAGAGGGAGACCCAGTACTTC.

This rearrangement joins TRBV19 to TRBJ1-1; possible D gene TRBD1, 5 bases. The V gene lost 11 bases and the J gene lost 4 bases, with 17 bases spanning the gap. There are 13 residues in the CDR3. The V gene's germline CDR1 is LNHDA and CDR2 SQIVND (reference sequence). The CDR3 DNA is TGTGCCGTAGGAGGGGCTGGGTTCACTGAAGCTTTCTTT. The encoded protein is CAVGGAGFTEAFF. The full variable domain, in which reference TRBV19 and TRBJ1-1 provide the parts outside the CDR3, is DGGITQSPKYLFRKEGQNVTLSCEQNLNHDAMYWYRQDPGQGLRLIYYSQIVNDFQKGDIAEGYSVSREKKESFPLTVTSAQKNPTAFYLCAVGGAGFTEAFFGQGTRLTVV.

This chain uses TRBV5-1 with TRBJ2-5; a possible D gene is TRBD2 (7 bases). V lost 2 bases and J lost 1, with 12 bases in between. Per the germline V gene, CDR1 is SGHRS and CDR2 is YFSETQ. The CDR3 consists of 15 residues. The CDR3 reads CASSFQGGGQETQYF. The CDR3 nucleotides are TGCGCCAGCAGCTTTCAAGGGGGGGGCCAAGAGACCCAGTACTTC. Drawing the rest from reference TRBV5-1 and TRBJ2-5, the complete variable domain is KAGVTQTPRYLIKTRGQQVTLSCSPISGHRSVSWYQQTPGQGLQFLFEYFSETQRNKGNFPGRFSGRQFSNSRSEMNVSTLELGDSALYLCASSFQGGGQETQYFGPGTRLLVL.

This clone was counted only a few times. The J gene is TRBJ2-3, the V gene TRBV13; 13 bases fit TRBD2. Unmatched junction bases numbered 4, after V lost 5 bases and J lost 2 bases. The V gene's germline CDR1 is PRHDT and CDR2 FYEKMQ (reference sequence). This CDR3 has 16 residues. Here the CDR3 reads CASSLGLAGVTDTQYF. CDR3 bases: TGTGCCAGCAGCCTCGGACTAGCGGGAGTCACAGATACGCAGTATTTT.

The CDR3 DNA reads as TGTGCCAGCAGCTCGCTAGGGACAGGGATGCATGGCTACACCTTC. It translates to CASSSLGTGMHGYTF. V and J are TRBV7-9 and TRBJ1-2; 9 bases fit TRBD1. The CDR3 has 15 amino acids. V shed 4 bases, J shed 6 bases, and the junction held 9 bases outside the gene matches. Per germline, CDR1 SEHNR and CDR2 FQNEAQ (reference sequence).

This sequence joins TRBV9 and TRBJ2-3; TRBD2 agrees at 10 bases. The germline gives CDR1 SGDLS, CDR2 YYNGEE. With 0 bases clipped from V and 4 bases from J, the junction kept 5 bases outside the gene matches. The CDR3 extends over 16 amino acids. The CDR3 DNA reads as TGTGCCAGCAGCGTAGGAGCCAGCGGGGGGGCAGATACGCAGTATTTT. As protein: CASSVGASGGADTQYF.

CDR3 in DNA: TGTGCCAGCAGTGAAATTCGACTTCCGTCCTACAATGAGCAGTTCTTC. This encodes CASSEIRLPSYNEQFF. The chain has TRBV2 and TRBJ2-1, with D unclear. The length of the CDR3 is 16 residues. Trimming stripped 2 bases from V and 1 base from J, with 12 bases between. The V gene's germline CDR1 is SNHLY and CDR2 FYNNEI. Together with reference TRBV2 and TRBJ2-1, the CDR3 gives the full variable domain: EPEVTQTPSHQVTQMGQEVILRCVPISNHLYFYWYRQILGQKVEFLVSFYNNEISEKSEIFDDQFSVERPDGSNFTLKIRSTKLEDSAMYFCASSEIRLPSYNEQFFGPGTRLTVL.

The rearrangement joins TRBV30 to TRBJ1-3; the D gene is possibly TRBD1 (6 bases). The CDR3 totals 16 residues. Trimming shortened V by 3 bases and J by 0 bases, and 15 bases separated the two germline ends. Germline CDR1 reads GTSNPN; CDR2 reads SVGIG (reference sequence). The CDR3 spells CAWSPKTGLSGNTIYF. CDR3 in DNA: TGTGCCTGGAGCCCCAAGACAGGCCTCTCTGGAAACACCATATATTTT. Full variable domain (missing parts from reference TRBV30 and TRBJ1-3): SQTIHQWPATLVQPVGSPLSLECTVEGTSNPNLYWYRQAAGRGLQLLFYSVGIGQISSEVPQNLSASRPQDRQFILSSKKLLLSDSGFYLCAWSPKTGLSGNTIYFGEGSWLTVV.

J is TRBJ2-3 and V is TRBV10-1, with 7 nucleotides matching TRBD2. The length of the CDR3 is 15 residues. The junction had 8 bases not matched to a gene; V was cut back by 2 bases and J by 6 bases. Per germline, CDR1 WNHNN and CDR2 SYGVQD (reference sequence). For the CDR3, the DNA is TGCGCCAGCAGTGAGCAAGGCGGGAGTAGCGATACGCAGTATTTT. Its protein is CASSEQGGSSDTQYF.

The chain employs TRBV5-1 and TRBJ2-3; maybe TRBD1 (5 bases). In germline, CDR1 is SGHRS, CDR2 YFSETQ. Trimming removed 0 bases at V and 0 bases at J, with 14 bases between. The CDR3 is 17 amino acids. The CDR3 sequence: CASSLDNSGYSTDTQYF. The CDR3 DNA follows: TGCGCCAGCAGCTTGGACAACTCAGGGTATAGCACAGATACGCAGTATTTT.

In nucleotides, the CDR3 is TGTGCCAGCAGCCGCGGACAGGGAAATGGCTACACCTTC. It codes for CASSRGQGNGYTF. The gene calls are TRBV7-3 and TRBJ1-2; 8 positions agree with TRBD1. After removal of 5 bases from V and 6 bases from J, the junction contained 5 bases not matched to a gene. The V gene's germline CDR1 is SGHTA and CDR2 FQGTGA. The CDR3 has 13 amino acids.

The chain recombines TRBV5-4 with TRBJ1-2; D ambiguous. V lost 0 bases, J lost 8 bases, and 8 bases lay in between. The germline V gene encodes CDR1 SGHNT and CDR2 YYREEE (reference sequence). This CDR3 contains 12 residues. As DNA, the CDR3 is TGTGCCAGCAGCTTGGGCGGAGGCGGCTACACCTTC. This encodes CASSLGGGGYTF.

The sample holds a few counts of this clone. The chain couples TRBV5-5 to TRBJ1-5, with D unclear. Germline V gene sequence: CDR1 SGHKS, CDR2 YYEKEE (reference sequence). The CDR3 runs 14 residues. V was clipped by 0 bases and J by 3 bases, with 7 bases between them. The CDR3, as DNA: TGTGCCAGCAGCTTGGGAGGGTCCAATCAGCCCCAGCATTTT. Encoded protein: CASSLGGSNQPQHF.

The V and J genes are TRBV29-1 and TRBJ1-2; a weak D match, TRBD1 (5 bases). The V gene's germline CDR1 is SQVTM and CDR2 ANQGSEA. V lost 1 base and J lost 5, with 11 bases in between. The CDR3 has 13 residues. The CDR3 is CSVEGGGRYGYTF. The CDR3 coding sequence is TGCAGCGTTGAAGGCGGGGGGAGGTATGGCTACACCTTC.

This clone was recorded only once. The chain uses TRBV6-1 and TRBJ1-2; 11 bases fit TRBD1. V shed 1 base and J 4 bases; nucleotides not matched to a gene: 2. The CDR3 contains 15 residues. CDR1 is MNHNS and CDR2 is SASEGT in the germline V gene. CDR3 protein: CASSEGTGGGYGYTF. CDR3 DNA: TGTGCCAGCAGTGAAGGGACAGGGGGCGGCTATGGCTACACCTTC.

This chain connects TRBV7-9 to TRBJ2-1, with D unclear. Between the trimmed V and J ends, which lost 5 bases and 3 bases, there was a span of 11 bases. Germline CDR1 and CDR2: SEHNR and FQNEAQ (reference sequence). The length of the CDR3 is 14 residues. CDR3 sequence reads: CASSPKQIYNEQFF. CDR3 nucleotide sequence: TGTGCCAGCAGCCCTAAACAGATCTACAATGAGCAGTTCTTC.

This clone was found a few times. The rearrangement joins TRBV5-1 to TRBJ2-4; D not resolved. Germline V CDR1 and CDR2: SGHRS, YFSETQ. V dropped 5 bases and J dropped 0 bases, with 9 bases sitting between them. CDR3 length equals 14 residues. The chain's CDR3 is CASSVEPAKNIQYF. The DNA of the CDR3 is TGCGCCAGCAGTGTGGAGCCAGCCAAAAACATTCAGTACTTC.

The chain couples TRBV6-1 to TRBJ1-2; possible D gene TRBD1, 6 bases. Germline CDR1 reads MNHNS; CDR2 reads SASEGT. The CDR3 runs 14 residues. Trimming removed 5 bases at V and 3 bases at J, with 13 bases between. The CDR3 DNA follows: TGTGCCAGCAGTATGGGCAGGGGAGACTATGGCTACACCTTC. This translates into CASSMGRGDYGYTF.

This chain uses TRBV21-1 with TRBJ1-6. TRBV21-1 represents a pseudogene. The CDR3 loop spans 16 amino acids. DNA for the CDR3: TGTGCCAGCAGCAAAGCTGGAGGGGCGCTCAATTCACCCCTCCACTTT. This codes for CASSKAGGALNSPLHF.

V usage is TRBV4-1 and J usage is TRBJ1-1; 7 nucleotides line up with TRBD1. Germline CDR1 MGHRA, CDR2 YSYEKL. This CDR3 spans 16 amino acids. Trimming removed 1 base from V and 0 bases from J; junction bases left unmatched: 5. CDR3 nucleotide sequence: TGCGCCAGCAGCCAAGTTGTAGACAGGGTGAACACTGAAGCTTTCTTT. Protein product: CASSQVVDRVNTEAFF.